What follows are 5 T cell receptor beta chains derived from one specimen sequenced in a study of immune evolution from preneoplasia to lung adenocarcinoma. Sequencing used immunoSEQ multiplex PCR; TCRdb keeps in-frame clones, though not all of them. The repertoire includes some 7,000 clones, 78% of them detected once, and 5.5% to 7% sits in the top ten. The specimen was FFPE adjacent normal lung tissue. The receptors originated from a person aged 55-80 years with lung adenocarcinoma.

This chain connects TRBV6-6 to TRBJ2-7; D is ambiguous. The CDR3 sequence is 14 residues long. V was pared by 0 bases and J by 3 bases, with 9 bases between. The germline V gene encodes CDR1 MNHNY and CDR2 SVGAGI (reference sequence). The CDR3 reads CASSYSSSLYEQYV. Written as DNA, the CDR3 is TGTGCCAGCAGTTACTCGAGCAGTCTCTACGAGCAGTACGTC.

The chain carries TRBV28 and TRBJ1-5, with 8 bases aligning to TRBD1. The CDR3 length is 16 residues. V was pared by 5 bases and J by 1 base, with 7 bases of the junction left unmatched. Germline-derived CDR1 and CDR2 are MDHEN and SYDVKM. CDR3 sequence: CASSILTGGSNQPQHF. CDR3 nucleotide sequence: TGTGCCAGCAGTATACTCACAGGGGGAAGCAATCAGCCCCAGCATTTT.

The V call is TRBV5-8, the J call TRBJ1-2; TRBD1 is a possible D gene (5 bases). With 2 bases removed from V and 2 bases from J, the gap between germline ends came to 10 bases. CDR1 SGHTS and CDR2 YDEGEE come from the germline V gene. The CDR3 runs to 14 residues. CDR3 nucleotides: TGTGCCAGCAGCTTTGGGGGTGAAAACTATGGCTACACCTTC. As protein: CASSFGGENYGYTF.

The rearrangement joins TRBV19 to TRBJ2-2; D perhaps matches TRBD2 (6 bases). CDR3 length: 14 residues. V was cut by 8 bases and J by 2 bases, with 12 bases left in between. Germline V gives CDR1 LNHDA, CDR2 SQIVND (reference sequence). This CDR3 is CASLAEVNTGELFF. CDR3 nucleotide sequence: TGTGCCAGTTTAGCGGAGGTAAACACCGGGGAGCTGTTTTTT.

The CDR3 loop reads CASSAGTSGSWETQYF. The CDR3 region has the DNA TGTGCCAGCAGCGCCGGGACTAGCGGGAGTTGGGAGACCCAGTACTTC. This chain joins TRBV9 and TRBJ2-5; TRBD2 matches 14 bases. The CDR3 extends over 16 amino acids. J was trimmed by 5 bases and V by 3 bases; bases with no gene match: 6. Looked up from germline, CDR1 is SGDLS and CDR2 is YYNGEE. The full variable domain, with the rest looked up from reference TRBV9 and TRBJ2-5, is DSGVTQTPKHLITATGQRVTLRCSPRSGDLSVYWYQQSLDQGLQFLIQYYNGEERAKGNILERFSAQQFPDLHSELNLSSLELGDSALYFCASSAGTSGSWETQYFGPGTRLLVL.